Following are 7 T cell receptor beta chains from one sample sequenced in a study of T cells after yellow fever vaccination (dated by TCRdb to about 2019). The library was generated by 5' RACE. Sequencing used an Illumina HiSeq 2500. TCRdb reran the public reads through fastp at Q25 and MiXCR, keeping productive beta chains. Merged by CDR3 protein, the rows form single entries marked with the most common genes and DNA. The sample records about 510,000 distinct CDR3 sequences, 21% of which are singletons. The ten largest clonotypes hold about 17% of the sample. The label giving this sample's treatment or condition can be read as: live attenuated yellow fever vaccine strain. The sample consisted of PBMCs, taken roughly 20 days after the first yellow fever vaccination. These receptors were collected from a man between 18 and 29 years old who received the YFV17D yellow fever vaccine.

This sequence joins TRBV6-1 and TRBJ2-2; tentative D call: TRBD1 (6 bases). This CDR3 spans 16 amino acids. CDR1 and CDR2 from the germline V gene are MNHNS and SASEGT. V lost 8 bases and J 10 bases, leaving 26 bases between the germline ends. The CDR3 region has the DNA TGTGCCAGCGGGTGGACAGACCCTCTGGGTCTCCAGGAGCTGTTTTTT. It specifies CASGWTDPLGLQELFF.

This chain connects TRBV6-5 to TRBJ2-1; the D gene is possibly TRBD1 (6 bases). V lost 2 bases and J lost 11, with 10 bases in between. The CDR3 is 12 residues long. Germline assignment: CDR1 MNHEY and CDR2 SVGAGI. CDR3 region: CASSYGGEKQFF. The CDR3 DNA reads TGTGCCAGCAGTTACGGGGGCGAGAAGCAGTTCTTC.

The chain employs TRBV6-2 or TRBV6-3 and TRBJ2-2; 9 nucleotides match TRBD1. From germline, CDR1 is MNHEY and CDR2 SVGEGT. CDR3 length equals 15 residues. V was clipped by 2 bases and J by 5 bases; unmatched bases: 3. The CDR3 sequence: CASSYNRGLTGELFF. The DNA of the CDR3 is TGTGCCAGCAGTTACAACAGGGGGCTGACCGGGGAGCTGTTTTTT.

This clonotype occurred a few times. The chain has TRBV7-9 and TRBJ2-4, with TRBD2 matching over 12 bases. Germline V lookup: CDR1 SEHNR, CDR2 FQNEAQ (reference sequence). The CDR3 consists of 15 residues. Germline trimming cut 6 bases from V and 4 bases from J; bases unmatched to any gene: 4. CDR3 in DNA: TGTGCCAGCAGTTCCCTAGCGGGGGGGAAAAACATTCAGTACTTC. It encodes CASSSLAGGKNIQYF.

This sequence joins TRBV3-1 and TRBJ1-5; D perhaps matches TRBD1 (5 bases). This CDR3 has 15 residues. Germline V gene sequence: CDR1 LGHDT, CDR2 YNNKEL (reference sequence). With 2 bases removed from V and 5 bases from J, the gap between germline ends came to 13 bases. This chain's CDR3 is CASSQSTQGHQPQHF. The CDR3 region has the DNA TGTGCCAGCAGCCAAAGTACCCAGGGCCATCAGCCCCAGCATTTT.

The chain links TRBV6-5 to TRBJ1-2; weak D call: TRBD1 (6 bases). The V gene's germline CDR1 is MNHEY and CDR2 SVGAGI. The CDR3 has 16 amino acids. Trimming pared 0 bases from V and 3 bases from J, leaving 14 bases between. CDR3 DNA sequence: TGTGCCAGCAGTTACTCAGGCAGGGGAGTCGACTATGGCTACACCTTC. It codes for CASSYSGRGVDYGYTF.

This clonotype was seen a few times. This chain uses TRBV20-1 with TRBJ2-3, with TRBD2 matching 7 bases. Trimming removed 2 bases from V and 5 bases from J; junction bases left unmatched: 1. The CDR3 sequence is 12 residues long. Germline CDR1 DFQATT, CDR2 SNEGSKA (reference sequence). In DNA, the CDR3 is TGCAGTGCTAGACTAGCGGTAGATACGCAGTATTTT. Protein sequence: CSARLAVDTQYF.